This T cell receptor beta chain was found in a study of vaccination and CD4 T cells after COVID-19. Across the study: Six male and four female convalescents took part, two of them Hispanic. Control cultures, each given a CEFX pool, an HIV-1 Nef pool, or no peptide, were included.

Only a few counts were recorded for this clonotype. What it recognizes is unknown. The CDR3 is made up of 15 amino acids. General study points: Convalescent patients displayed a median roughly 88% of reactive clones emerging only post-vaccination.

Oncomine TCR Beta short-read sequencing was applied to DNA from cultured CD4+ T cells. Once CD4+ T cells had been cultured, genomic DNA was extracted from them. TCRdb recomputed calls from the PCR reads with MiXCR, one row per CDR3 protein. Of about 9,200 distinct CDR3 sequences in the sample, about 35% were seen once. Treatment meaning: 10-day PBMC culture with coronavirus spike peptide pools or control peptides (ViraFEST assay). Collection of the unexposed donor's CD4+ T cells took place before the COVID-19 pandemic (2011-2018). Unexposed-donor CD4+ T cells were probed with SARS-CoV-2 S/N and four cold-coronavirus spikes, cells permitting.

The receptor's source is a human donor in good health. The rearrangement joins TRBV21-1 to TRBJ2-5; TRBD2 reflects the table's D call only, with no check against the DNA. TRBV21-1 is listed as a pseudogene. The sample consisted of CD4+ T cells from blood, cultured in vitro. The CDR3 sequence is CASSIPPLGKETQYF. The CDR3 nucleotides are TGTGCCAGCAGCATCCCGCCTCTTGGGAAAGAGACCCAGTACTTC.